Following are 9 T cell receptor beta chains from one sample sequenced in a study of post-analysis software for immune sequencing data. General study findings and limits: Patients showed TRBV5-6, TRBV5-1 and TRBV20-1 among four to six TRBV segments more frequent than in controls.

Prepared libraries of TCR beta cDNA carried unique molecular identifiers. TCRdb reprocessed the PCR reads with MiXCR, giving one entry per CDR3 protein. The profile shows about 820,000 distinct CDR3 sequences, approximately 53% of them singletons. The antigens for these receptors are not known. Sample: blood. The receptors originated from a girl aged 10 to 17 with multiple sclerosis.

The chain combines TRBV20-1 with TRBJ2-1, with 9 bases fitting TRBD2. J gave up 6 bases and V 3 bases, and 6 bases lay outside the gene matches. The CDR3 covers 14 residues. Germline V gene lookup returns CDR1 DFQATT and CDR2 SNEGSKA (reference sequence). The chain's CDR3 is CSASWLAGINEQFF. For the CDR3, the DNA is TGCAGTGCTAGTTGGCTAGCGGGAATCAATGAGCAGTTCTTC.

This chain links TRBV5-5 with TRBJ2-1; 7 nucleotides agree with TRBD2. With V trimmed by 0 bases and J by 6 bases, 6 bases remained unmatched. CDR1 is SGHKS, CDR2 YYEKEE, per germline (reference sequence). The length of the CDR3 is 15 residues. The CDR3 protein is CASSLGLAPANEQFF. As DNA, the CDR3 is TGTGCCAGCAGCTTGGGACTAGCCCCGGCCAATGAGCAGTTCTTC.

The rearrangement joins TRBV28 to TRBJ2-2; D ambiguous. CDR3 length: 13 amino acids. V was cut by 1 base and J by 6 bases, with 6 bases left in between. Germline V gene lookup returns CDR1 MDHEN and CDR2 SYDVKM. CDR3 sequence: CASSLLGSGELFF. DNA of the CDR3: TGTGCCAGCAGTTTATTGGGGTCCGGGGAGCTGTTTTTT.

This CDR3 is CSVGLTENDNEQFF. The DNA of the CDR3 is TGCAGCGTTGGGCTGACAGAGAATGACAATGAGCAGTTCTTC. The V gene is TRBV29-1, the J gene TRBJ2-1, with a weak D call TRBD1 (5 bases). V was pared by 4 bases and J by 5 bases, with 15 bases between. This CDR3 is 14 amino acids long. The germline V gene encodes CDR1 SQVTM and CDR2 ANQGSEA.

The rearrangement links TRBV27 to TRBJ2-4; 9 bases are a match to TRBD1. With the DNA end fitting TRBJ2-7 better, the J assignment may be wrong. The CDR3 is made up of 15 amino acids. Germline CDR1 reads MNHEY; CDR2 reads SMNVEV (reference sequence). The CDR3 sequence: CASSLLGQGTHEQYF. The CDR3 DNA follows: TGTGCCAGCAGTTTATTGGGACAGGGTACCCACGAGCAGTACTTC.

This clonotype has more than one count but fewer than ten. V gene TRBV10-2 combines with J gene TRBJ2-3, with a tentative D call TRBD2 (6 bases). Germline V CDR1 and CDR2: WSHSY, SAAADI. V lost 6 bases and J lost 2, with 12 bases in between. The CDR3 runs to 14 residues. CDR3 bases: TGCGCCAGCAGCTTCCTAGCGAACACAGATACGCAGTATTTT. It encodes CASSFLANTDTQYF.

The rearrangement joins TRBV2 to TRBJ2-5; TRBD2 agrees at 13 bases. J was trimmed by 7 bases and V by 8 bases; bases with no gene match: 13. The CDR3 is made up of 16 amino acids. Germline V lookup: CDR1 SNHLY, CDR2 FYNNEI. The CDR3, as DNA: TGTGCCAGCTCAGGGTGGACTAGCGGGGGATCAGGGACCCAGTACTTC. Its translation is CASSGWTSGGSGTQYF.

The genes are TRBV20-1 and TRBJ2-3; 9 bases are shared with TRBD2. The length of the CDR3 is 16 residues. After removal of 0 bases from V and 1 base from J, the junction contained 5 bases not matched to a gene. Germline V gene lookup returns CDR1 DFQATT and CDR2 SNEGSKA (reference sequence). CDR3 region: CSARDSEREGTDTQYF. Here the CDR3 DNA reads TGCAGTGCTAGAGATTCGGAGCGGGAGGGCACAGATACGCAGTATTTT.

The V call is TRBV29-1, the J call TRBJ2-7; no reliable D call. Trimming removed 0 bases at V and 3 bases at J, with 15 bases between. This CDR3 has 15 amino acids. Germline V gene data show CDR1 as SQVTM and CDR2 as ANQGSEA. The CDR3 DNA follows: TGCAGCGTTGAAGATGAGTGGCTAGAACGCTACGAGCAGTACTTC. Amino acids: CSVEDEWLERYEQYF.